The entry below gives a single TCR beta chain sequence along with its context. Other DNA sequences in this sample translate to the same CDR3. The CDR3 is made up of 15 amino acids. Germline V gene data show CDR1 as KGHSH and CDR2 as LQKENI. The V gene end was trimmed by 2 bases and the J gene end by 3 bases; junction bases not matched to a gene: 3. Per the study methods: How many nucleated cells were present was estimated from reference gene primer amplification. Only in-frame clones appear in the TCRdb table, and some are missing; sequencing was by immunoSEQ multiplex PCR. That table supplies the V and J calls and clone size; D and trimming were determined from the DNA. The sample has roughly 360,000 clones, 81% seen once. The data are from a study of blood T cell repertoires in COVID-19. In the study overall: Whether acute or convalescent, the COVID-19 samples came from the United States, Italy and Spain.

This chain joins TRBV18 and TRBJ1-2; TRBD1 matches at 10 bases. The receptor was isolated from a human donor with acute or convalescent COVID-19. The donor label of this sample is uncertain. The sample comprised peripheral blood. The CDR3 sequence: CASSPRGQGDYGYTF. CDR3 coding DNA: TGTGCCAGCTCACCAAGAGGACAGGGGGACTATGGCTACACCTTC.